The 26 T cell receptor beta chains below all came from one sample that was sequenced in a study of OX40 agonist ivuxolimab in advanced cancers. The library was made by the immunoSEQ multiplex PCR assay. The table was pulled from immuneACCESS by TCRdb, which kept in-frame rearrangements only. Such tables lose some clones; where checked, under half of the loss comes from unresolved V genes, and the rest has no known cause. The sample table records some 28,000 clones; 70% to 90% of these occur just once. The ten most abundant clones make up around 28% of the sample. The sequencing here drew on CD4+ or CD8+ T cells sorted from blood, taken in a trial of the OX40 agonist ivuxolimab. The receptors were sampled from an adult with an advanced solid tumor such as melanoma, head and neck, liver or kidney cancer.

The V gene is TRBV7-9, the J gene TRBJ2-1; the match to TRBD1 covers 10 bases. The trim removed 5 bases at V and 7 bases at J, leaving 8 bases unmatched. The CDR3 runs 15 residues. Germline lookup yields CDR1 SEHNR and CDR2 FQNEAQ (reference sequence). The CDR3 region has the DNA TGTGCCAGCAGCCCCCCGGGACAGGGGAGTAATGAGCAGTTCTTC. Encoded protein: CASSPPGQGSNEQFF.

The V and J genes are TRBV11-2 and TRBJ2-5, with D possibly being TRBD2 (6 bases). The J call may be incorrect, as the DNA end agrees better with TRBJ2-7. Germline V gene data show CDR1 as SGHAT and CDR2 as FQNNGV. The CDR3 extends over 15 amino acids. CDR3 sequence (DNA): TGTGCCAGCACCCTCGGTGTGGGGGGCTCCTACGAGCAGTACTTC. This gives the protein CASTLGVGGSYEQYF.

The J gene is TRBJ1-5, the V gene TRBV27; the match to TRBD1 covers 7 bases. The CDR3 totals 14 residues. With 7 bases clipped from V and 6 bases from J, the junction kept 9 bases outside the gene matches. The germline V gene has CDR1 MNHEY and CDR2 SMNVEV (reference sequence). The CDR3 coding sequence is TGTGCCAGCAAAAACAGGGGAGAGGTTCAGCCCCAGCATTTT. This gives the protein CASKNRGEVQPQHF.

Note on this clone: The junction departs from germline at one end; a sequencing error may be responsible. The gene calls are TRBV12-5 and TRBJ2-5; D may be TRBD1 (6 bases). The CDR3 consists of 12 residues. In germline, CDR1 is LGHNT, CDR2 FRNRAP. CDR3 DNA: TGTGCTAGTGGTCCTCCGGGACACACTTTGGACTTC. This sequence encodes CASGPPGHTLDF.

The rearrangement links TRBV15 to TRBJ1-2, with a possible D match to TRBD1 (6 bases). CDR3 length: 15 amino acids. Trimming cost V 0 bases and J 7 bases, with 15 bases left between them. Germline CDR1 and CDR2: LNHNV and YYDKDF (reference sequence). The CDR3 DNA is TGTGCCACCAGCAGAGAAGCAGGGGCCAGGCTTGGCTACACCTTC. Protein sequence: CATSREAGARLGYTF.

This clone has only one observation. The V call is TRBV30, the J call TRBJ2-7; a possible D gene is TRBD1 (7 bases). Germline values: CDR1 GTSNPN, CDR2 SVGIG (reference sequence). V dropped 4 bases and J dropped 2 bases, with 9 bases sitting between them. This CDR3 is built from 12 residues. The CDR3 is CAWTGGTYEQYF. In nucleotides, the CDR3 is TGTGCCTGGACAGGGGGGACCTACGAGCAGTACTTC.

The chain links TRBV2 to TRBJ1-2, with TRBD1 matching over 8 bases. CDR1 is SNHLY, CDR2 FYNNEI, per germline. V gave up 4 bases and J gave up 3 bases; unmatched junction bases: 7. The CDR3 consists of 15 residues. The CDR3 reads CASSVTTGDHYGYTF. In DNA, the CDR3 is TGTGCCAGCAGTGTAACGACAGGGGATCACTATGGCTACACCTTC.

V usage is TRBV2 and J usage is TRBJ1-2, with D possibly TRBD1 on 5 matching bases. CDR3 length: 12 residues. The ends were cut back, 6 bases at V and 7 bases at J, with 12 bases in the middle. Germline loops: CDR1 SNHLY, CDR2 FYNNEI. CDR3 nucleotide sequence: TGTGCCAGCAGCCGGGACCCGGGTGGCTACACCTTC. Translation: CASSRDPGGYTF.

The CDR3 coding sequence is TGTGCCAGCAGCCAATGGTACAATGAGCAGTTCTTC. The encoded protein is CASSQWYNEQFF. V is TRBV14 and J is TRBJ2-1; D not certain. V was clipped by 2 bases and J by 4 bases, with 3 bases between them. CDR3 length: 12 amino acids. Germline V lookup: CDR1 SGHDN, CDR2 FVKESK.

The chain recombines TRBV11-3 with TRBJ2-1; maybe TRBD2 (6 bases). V shed 3 bases and J shed 8 bases, with 20 bases lying between them. CDR1 is SGHNT, CDR2 YENEEA, per germline. This CDR3 contains 16 residues. The CDR3 here is CASSFGGDWPRDEQFF. CDR3 in DNA: TGTGCCAGCAGCTTTGGCGGGGACTGGCCAAGGGATGAGCAGTTCTTC.

This chain connects TRBV2 to TRBJ1-2; D is unresolved. This CDR3 comprises 12 residues. V dropped 11 bases and J dropped 4 bases, with 14 bases sitting between them. Looked up from germline, CDR1 is SNHLY and CDR2 is FYNNEI. CDR3 region: CAVEKGPYGYTF. CDR3 nucleotides: TGTGCCGTCGAGAAGGGCCCCTATGGCTACACCTTC.

This clone has only one observation. V usage is TRBV4-1 and J usage is TRBJ2-1; tentative D call: TRBD1 (6 bases). V gave up 1 base and J gave up 1 base, with 11 bases separating them. The germline V gene encodes CDR1 MGHRA and CDR2 YSYEKL. This CDR3 region has 16 residues. CDR3: CASSQVARGSYNEQFF. The CDR3 DNA sequence: TGCGCCAGCAGCCAAGTGGCCAGGGGATCCTACAATGAGCAGTTCTTC.

The gene calls are TRBV4-1 and TRBJ2-3; D uncertain. V was cut by 4 bases and J by 0 bases, with 14 bases left in between. The CDR3 loop spans 16 amino acids. Germline V gene sequence: CDR1 MGHRA, CDR2 YSYEKL. The CDR3 coding sequence is TGCGCCAGCAGCCGGGCAGGTTTTACTAGCACAGATACGCAGTATTTT. It is translated as CASSRAGFTSTDTQYF.

This clone was seen only a few times. The chain uses TRBV5-1 and TRBJ2-4; D perhaps matches TRBD2 (5 bases). Germline-derived CDR1 and CDR2 are SGHRS and YFSETQ. Trimming shortened V by 0 bases and J by 0 bases, and 22 bases separated the two germline ends. This CDR3 comprises 20 residues. The CDR3 DNA reads TGCGCCAGCAGCTTGGACTTTGGTGGCAGCGGCTACCTAGCCAAAAACATTCAGTACTTC. It specifies CASSLDFGGSGYLAKNIQYF.

The chain employs TRBV10-3 and TRBJ1-2; D is perhaps TRBD1 (5 bases). Trimming shortened V by 3 bases and J by 5 bases, and 10 bases separated the two germline ends. The CDR3 is 13 amino acids. CDR1 is ENHRY and CDR2 is SYGVKD in the germline V gene. CDR3 nucleotides: TGTGCCATCAGTGAAATGGGGGATTATGGCTACACCTTC. Its translation: CAISEMGDYGYTF.

This chain joins TRBV6-1 and TRBJ1-2; TRBD1 aligns across 10 bases. The CDR3 is 12 amino acids. CDR1 MNHNS and CDR2 SASEGT come from the germline V gene. With 6 bases clipped from V and 8 bases from J, the junction kept 3 bases outside the gene matches. In DNA form, the CDR3 reads TGTGCCAGCAGATGGACAGGGGGAGGCTACACCTTC. Translated: CASRWTGGGYTF.

V and J are TRBV7-2 and TRBJ2-7, with 13 positions matching TRBD2. The CDR3 runs to 17 residues. J lost 0 bases, V lost 0 bases, and 2 bases had no gene match. The germline V gene encodes CDR1 SGHTA and CDR2 FQGNSA. CDR3 protein: CASSLAGTSGTSYEQYF. The CDR3 DNA reads as TGTGCCAGCAGCTTAGCGGGGACTAGCGGGACCTCCTACGAGCAGTACTTC.

This clone was recorded once. The V gene is TRBV7-6, the J gene TRBJ1-2; a possible D gene is TRBD1 (5 bases). The germline CDR1 and CDR2 sequences are SGHVS and FNYEAQ. V gave up 5 bases and J gave up 4 bases, with 23 bases separating them. There are 17 residues in the CDR3. CDR3 amino acids: CASSNLIEGSGGYGYTF. The CDR3, as DNA: TGTGCCAGCAGCAATCTAATAGAAGGGTCGGGGGGCTATGGCTACACCTTC.

This clone was seen a single time. This chain uses TRBV27 with TRBJ2-7; D uncertain. Germline CDR1 MNHEY, CDR2 SMNVEV (reference sequence). The CDR3 has 12 residues. Trimming stripped 3 bases from V and 2 bases from J, with 5 bases between. CDR3 bases: TGTGCCAGCAGTTTTTCCCCCTACGAGCAGTACTTC. Its protein is CASSFSPYEQYF.

This sequence joins TRBV11-1 and TRBJ2-1, with D possibly TRBD2 on 7 matching bases. This CDR3 has 18 residues. The V gene lost 3 bases and the J gene lost 5 bases, with 23 bases spanning the gap. Germline CDR1 is SGHAT and CDR2 is FQDESV (reference sequence). Here the CDR3 DNA reads TGTGCCAGCAGCTTTTCCGGGGGGTCTGGGACAATCAACAATGAGCAGTTCTTC. It is translated as CASSFSGGSGTINNEQFF.

This chain links TRBV11-2 with TRBJ2-7; 8 positions match TRBD1. Germline V lookup: CDR1 SGHAT, CDR2 FQNNGV. The J segment lost 1 base and the V segment lost 1 base, leaving 6 bases of the junction unmatched. The CDR3 sequence is 16 residues long. CDR3 in DNA: TGTGCCAGCAGCTTAGCCTGGGACAGGCGGTCCTACGAGCAGTACTTC. Its protein is CASSLAWDRRSYEQYF.

The chain joins TRBV6-1 to TRBJ1-6, with 10 bases that match TRBD1. The CDR3 has 16 amino acids. V trimming: 3 bases; J trimming: 14 bases; junction bases outside the gene matches: 13. CDR1 is MNHNS, CDR2 SASEGT, per germline. In nucleotides, the CDR3 is TGTGCCAGCAGTGACCGAGGGGGGGGACAGGGGATCACCCTCCACTTT. Its translation is CASSDRGGGQGITLHF.

This clone was recorded once. The chain uses TRBV5-5 and TRBJ2-7; D possibly corresponds to TRBD2 (6 bases). The CDR3 loop spans 14 amino acids. Germline V CDR1 and CDR2: SGHKS, YYEKEE (reference sequence). Deletions cut 4 bases from V and 3 bases from J, with 14 bases between. For the CDR3, the DNA is TGTGCCAGCAGCGCTGGCGGGGCAGGCTACGAGCAGTACTTC. Amino acid sequence: CASSAGGAGYEQYF. Combining the CDR3 with reference TRBV5-5 and TRBJ2-7 gives the whole variable domain DAGVTQSPTHLIKTRGQQVTLRCSPISGHKSVSWYQQVLGQGPQFIFQYYEKEERGRGNFPDRFSARQFPNYSSELNVNALLLGDSALYLCASSAGGAGYEQYFGPGTRLTVT.

This rearrangement joins TRBV10-1 to TRBJ2-7, with D unresolved. CDR1 and CDR2 from the germline V gene are WNHNN and SYGVQD (reference sequence). This CDR3 region has 10 residues. Trimming removed 9 bases at V and 4 bases at J, with 7 bases between. The CDR3 here is CASGDYEQYF. The CDR3 region has the DNA TGCGCCAGTGGGGATTACGAGCAGTACTTC.

The J gene is TRBJ1-5, the V gene TRBV10-3; the D is unclear. The CDR3 sequence is 14 residues long. Germline CDR1 and CDR2: ENHRY and SYGVKD. The V gene lost 3 bases and the J gene lost 3 bases, with 9 bases spanning the gap. CDR3 loop: CAISERFSNQPQHF. The CDR3 DNA follows: TGTGCCATCAGTGAAAGATTCTCCAATCAGCCCCAGCATTTT.

The V call is TRBV27, the J call TRBJ1-1, with D possibly TRBD1 on 6 matching bases. CDR1 is MNHEY and CDR2 is SMNVEV in the germline V gene (reference sequence). This CDR3 is 15 amino acids long. Trimming shortened V by 3 bases and J by 4 bases, and 15 bases separated the two germline ends. The CDR3 coding sequence is TGTGCCAGCAGTTTTACGCCGGGGGCGGGCACTGAAGCTTTCTTT. It yields the protein CASSFTPGAGTEAFF.